A single sample is the source of the 23 T cell receptor beta chains below, sequenced in a study of blood T cell repertoires in COVID-19. Produced via immunoSEQ multiplex PCR; TCRdb's table is partial and in-frame only. The sample contains about 380,000 clones, 87% of which appear only once. The sequencing input was PBMCs or T cells enriched from blood (not recorded which). Receptors originate from a man aged 25 to 40 who had recovered from COVID-19.

The chain combines TRBV11-2 with TRBJ1-2, with 12 positions matching TRBD1. CDR1 is SGHAT and CDR2 is FQNNGV in the germline V gene. The CDR3 length is 15 residues. V shed 0 bases and J 8 bases; nucleotides not matched to a gene: 4. This CDR3 is CASSLDRGTGGGYTF. The CDR3 region has the DNA TGTGCCAGCAGCTTAGACCGAGGGACAGGGGGCGGCTACACCTTC.

V usage is TRBV7-9 and J usage is TRBJ1-2; TRBD1 agrees at 8 bases. The CDR3 has 17 residues. V was clipped by 3 bases and J by 5 bases; unmatched bases: 14. CDR1 and CDR2 from the germline V gene are SEHNR and FQNEAQ (reference sequence). Here the CDR3 reads CASSFGASTGVGYGYTF. The DNA of the CDR3 is TGTGCCAGCAGCTTTGGTGCCTCGACAGGGGTGGGATATGGCTACACCTTC.

This rearrangement joins TRBV4-3 to TRBJ1-1; D call uncertain. The germline V gene has CDR1 LGHNA and CDR2 YSLEER. This CDR3 contains 14 residues. V was cut by 0 bases and J by 1 base, with 6 bases left in between. The CDR3 is CASSQDLGNTEAFF. The CDR3 bases are TGCGCCAGCAGCCAAGATCTAGGGAACACTGAAGCTTTCTTT.

This clone was seen just once. This chain connects TRBV5-6 to TRBJ2-2; D is unresolved. This CDR3 spans 14 amino acids. Trimming pared 3 bases from V and 2 bases from J, leaving 8 bases between. Germline V gene data show CDR1 as SGHDT and CDR2 as YYEEEE. CDR3 DNA sequence: TGTGCCAGCAGCTACGCGGCCAACACCGGGGAGCTGTTTTTT. Protein product: CASSYAANTGELFF. Full variable domain (remainder filled in from reference TRBV5-6 and TRBJ2-2): DAGVTQSPTHLIKTRGQQVTLRCSPKSGHDTVSWYQQALGQGPQFIFQYYEEEERQRGNFPDRFSGHQFPNYSSELNVNALLLGDSALYLCASSYAANTGELFFGEGSRLTVL.

This clone was observed a single time. CDR3 DNA: TGTGCCAGCCAAAGGGCGAGACAGTCCTACGAGCAGTACTTC. Translating it yields CASQRARQSYEQYF. J is TRBJ2-7 and V is TRBV27, with D perhaps TRBD1 (5 bases). Trimming shortened V by 8 bases and J by 1 base, and 15 bases separated the two germline ends. This CDR3 has 14 residues. Germline V gene sequence: CDR1 MNHEY, CDR2 SMNVEV (reference sequence).

This sequence joins TRBV6-5 and TRBJ1-5, with D perhaps matching TRBD1 (6 bases). This CDR3 spans 15 amino acids. The V and J ends lost 6 bases and 5 bases respectively, with 17 bases between them. Looked up from germline, CDR1 is MNHEY and CDR2 is SVGAGI. CDR3 protein: CASRPLGQSDQPQHF. The CDR3 DNA sequence: TGTGCCAGCAGGCCTCTTGGACAGAGCGATCAGCCCCAGCATTTT.

This CDR3 is CASRQTGGGMTNQPQHF. The CDR3 DNA follows: TGTGCCAGCAGACAAACGGGTGGGGGGATGACTAATCAGCCCCAGCATTTT. V is TRBV2 and J is TRBJ1-5, with D possibly matching TRBD1 (5 bases). Germline loops: CDR1 SNHLY, CDR2 FYNNEI. The CDR3 has 17 residues. V was shortened by 6 bases and J by 4 bases, with 22 bases between the two germline ends. Looking up the rest from reference TRBV2 and TRBJ1-5 gives the full variable domain: EPEVTQTPSHQVTQMGQEVILRCVPISNHLYFYWYRQILGQKVEFLVSFYNNEISEKSEIFDDQFSVERPDGSNFTLKIRSTKLEDSAMYFCASRQTGGGMTNQPQHFGDGTRLSIL.

The genes are TRBV5-1 and TRBJ2-2; 7 positions agree with TRBD2. The junction had 11 bases not matched to a gene; V was cut back by 2 bases and J by 7 bases. The CDR3 is made up of 16 amino acids. The germline CDR1 and CDR2 sequences are SGHRS and YFSETQ. Written as DNA, the CDR3 is TGCGCCAGCAGCTTCCGTAGCGGGCGTGAAGGCGGGGAGCTGTTTTTT. It specifies CASSFRSGREGGELFF.

V gene TRBV2 combines with J gene TRBJ1-5, with no clear D. Germline V gene lookup returns CDR1 SNHLY and CDR2 FYNNEI. V shed 9 bases and J shed 0 bases, with 15 bases lying between them. This CDR3 contains 15 residues. This chain's CDR3 is CASAGSSDSNQPQHF. The CDR3 nucleotides are TGTGCCAGTGCCGGGTCCTCGGATAGCAATCAGCCCCAGCATTTT.

CDR3 nucleotide sequence: TGTGCCAGCAGCGGCCGAGGCCTAGCCACAGATACGCAGTATTTT. Translation gives CASSGRGLATDTQYF. This chain joins TRBV11-2 and TRBJ2-3, with a possible D match to TRBD2 (5 bases). Germline V gives CDR1 SGHAT, CDR2 FQNNGV. V lost 5 bases, J lost 2 bases, and 14 bases lay in between. The CDR3 is 15 residues long.

The rearrangement links TRBV10-3 to TRBJ2-7; 8 nucleotides align to TRBD1. There are 14 residues in the CDR3. Losses at the gene ends were 8 bases for V and 4 bases for J; bases not matched to a gene: 10. Per the germline V gene, CDR1 is ENHRY and CDR2 is SYGVKD. The CDR3 loop is CAIGVTGALYEQYF. For the CDR3, the DNA is TGTGCCATCGGCGTGACAGGGGCACTATACGAGCAGTACTTC.

The chain links TRBV27 to TRBJ2-3; TRBD1 might be the D (6 bases). Trimming removed 5 bases at V and 6 bases at J, with 15 bases between. There are 14 residues in the CDR3. CDR1 and CDR2 from the germline V gene are MNHEY and SMNVEV (reference sequence). CDR3 sequence (DNA): TGTGCCAGCAGTCGGACAGCTCCCTGGGATACGCAGTATTTT. It yields the protein CASSRTAPWDTQYF.

The chain employs TRBV6-5 and TRBJ2-7, with D tentatively TRBD2 (7 bases). There are 14 residues in the CDR3. Germline V gene sequence: CDR1 MNHEY, CDR2 SVGAGI. V was pared by 6 bases and J by 2 bases, with 14 bases between. The CDR3 region has the DNA TGTGCCAGCAGCCGGGGGGCCGGGCCCTACGAGCAGTACTTC. Protein: CASSRGAGPYEQYF.

V gene TRBV7-9 combines with J gene TRBJ1-4; D gene uncertain. This CDR3 comprises 11 residues. The V and J ends lost 10 bases and 5 bases respectively, with 8 bases between them. Germline assignment: CDR1 SEHNR and CDR2 FQNEAQ (reference sequence). CDR3 DNA sequence: TGTGCCACACAATACAATGAAAAACTGTTTTTT. Its protein product is CATQYNEKLFF.

V and J are TRBV20-1 and TRBJ2-1; tentatively, D is TRBD2 (5 bases). Trimming took 3 bases from V and 9 from J, leaving 12 bases between them. CDR1 and CDR2 (germline): DFQATT, SNEGSKA (reference sequence). This CDR3 has 12 residues. The CDR3 is CSASLTTLEQFF. Written as DNA, the CDR3 is TGCAGTGCTAGTCTGACTACCCTTGAGCAGTTCTTC.

For the CDR3, the DNA is TGTGCCATCAGTCTCTCAGGGGGCCCTTACAATGAGCAGTTCTTC. As protein: CAISLSGGPYNEQFF. V usage is TRBV10-3 and J usage is TRBJ2-1; 8 bases match TRBD1. The CDR3 sequence is 15 residues long. V was pared by 5 bases and J by 4 bases, with 7 bases of the junction left unmatched. Germline V gene sequence: CDR1 ENHRY, CDR2 SYGVKD.

The genes are TRBV6-6 and TRBJ1-2; D uncertain. Deletions cut 6 bases from V and 8 bases from J, with 13 bases between. From germline, CDR1 is MNHNY and CDR2 SVGAGI (reference sequence). This CDR3 has 12 residues. The CDR3 DNA sequence: TGTGCCAGCAGGCGCCTAAGGGAGGGCTACACCTTC. Translated, it gives CASRRLREGYTF.

The chain couples TRBV4-1 to TRBJ1-2; 10 bases fit TRBD1. Trimming removed 4 bases from V and 6 bases from J; junction bases left unmatched: 2. Germline V CDR1 and CDR2: MGHRA, YSYEKL. This CDR3 region has 13 residues. In nucleotides, the CDR3 is TGCGCCAGCAGCCTGGGGACAGGGGATGGCTACACCTTC. Translating it yields CASSLGTGDGYTF.

CDR3 coding DNA: TGTGCCAGCAGCTCTCAGACAGCTGGCTACGAGCAGTACTTC. This codes for CASSSQTAGYEQYF. V usage is TRBV5-5 and J usage is TRBJ2-7, with D perhaps matching TRBD1 (5 bases). With 3 bases removed from V and 3 bases from J, the gap between germline ends came to 13 bases. The CDR3 length is 14 residues. Germline V gene lookup returns CDR1 SGHKS and CDR2 YYEKEE (reference sequence).

This rearrangement joins TRBV11-1 to TRBJ1-2, with D uncertain. The CDR3 contains 15 residues. Germline CDR1 is SGHAT and CDR2 is FQDESV (reference sequence). The V end was cut by 2 bases, the J end by 4 bases, with 14 bases between. The DNA for the CDR3 is TGTGCCAGCAGCTTATATCCCCCGGCGGCCTATGGCTACACCTTC. It codes for CASSLYPPAAYGYTF.

The CDR3 sequence is CASSDLRVEIQPQHF. The CDR3 bases are TGTGCCAGCAGTGACCTCCGGGTAGAGATACAGCCCCAGCATTTT. The chain links TRBV6-1 to TRBJ1-5; D is uncertain. Trimming removed 3 bases at V and 7 bases at J, with 16 bases between. The CDR3 has 15 residues. Germline-derived CDR1 and CDR2 are MNHNS and SASEGT.

The V gene is TRBV19, the J gene TRBJ1-1; 8 nucleotides agree with TRBD1. J lost 13 bases, V lost 8 bases, and 9 bases had no gene match. The germline gives CDR1 LNHDA, CDR2 SQIVND (reference sequence). The CDR3 is 11 amino acids. The CDR3 here is CASSGTGDVFF. The CDR3 region has the DNA TGTGCCAGTTCCGGGACAGGAGATGTTTTCTTT. Complete variable domain (other parts from reference TRBV19 and TRBJ1-1): DGGITQSPKYLFRKEGQNVTLSCEQNLNHDAMYWYRQDPGQGLRLIYYSQIVNDFQKGDIAEGYSVSREKKESFPLTVTSAQKNPTAFYLCASSGTGDVFFGQGTRLTVV.

The J gene is TRBJ2-7, the V gene TRBV5-3; D is possibly TRBD1 (5 bases). TRBV5-3 is an open reading frame whose function is uncertain. Trimming took off 4 bases at V and 4 bases at J, with 21 bases between the two ends. The CDR3 is 16 residues long. The CDR3 DNA sequence: TGTGCCAGAAGCCCTGGTATAAGGGGCGCAACTTACGAGCAGTACTTC. Translation: CARSPGIRGATYEQYF.